This T cell receptor beta chain was identified during a study of cytomegalovirus exposure and HLA in healthy donors. Study details: The roughly 670 first-cohort repertoires and the 130 or so validation repertoires shared the same platform, a later analysis reported.

Method: immunoSEQ multiplex PCR; TCRdb's copy keeps in-frame clones and lacks some. The sample carries approximately 160,000 clones, approximately 89% recorded once. For this clone: The antigen is unknown.

Regarding the study as a whole: Cytomegalovirus association was listed for around 170 TCR beta chains. Published work reported that the classifier diagnosed cytomegalovirus status with high specificity and sensitivity.

J lost 1 base, V lost 4 bases, and 7 bases had no gene match. The CDR3 is made up of 15 amino acids. Germline V CDR1 and CDR2: SGHRS, YFSETQ. The source is a man younger than 35 in good health and CMV-seropositive. The V and J genes are TRBV5-1 and TRBJ2-5, with 7 bases lining up with TRBD2. What was sequenced was PBMCs. As DNA, the CDR3 is TGCGCCAGCAGCATTAGGGCTAGCGGCCAAGAGACCCAGTACTTC. Translating gives CASSIRASGQETQYF.